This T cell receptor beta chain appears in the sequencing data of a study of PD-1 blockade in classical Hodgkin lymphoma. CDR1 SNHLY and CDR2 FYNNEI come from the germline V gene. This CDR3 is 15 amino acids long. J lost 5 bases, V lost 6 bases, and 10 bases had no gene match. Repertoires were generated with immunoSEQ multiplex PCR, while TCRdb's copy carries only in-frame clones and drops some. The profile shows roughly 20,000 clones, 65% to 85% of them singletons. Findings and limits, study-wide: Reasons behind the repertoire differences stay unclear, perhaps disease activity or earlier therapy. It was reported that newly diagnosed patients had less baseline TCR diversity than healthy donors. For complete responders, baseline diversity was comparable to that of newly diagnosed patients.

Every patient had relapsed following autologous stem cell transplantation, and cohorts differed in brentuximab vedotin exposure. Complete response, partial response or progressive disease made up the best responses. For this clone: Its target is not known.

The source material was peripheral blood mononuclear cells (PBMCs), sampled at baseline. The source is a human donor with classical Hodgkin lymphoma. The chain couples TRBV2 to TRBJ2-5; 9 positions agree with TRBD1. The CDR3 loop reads CASREFTGGMETQYF. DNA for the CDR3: TGTGCCAGCAGGGAGTTTACAGGGGGCATGGAGACCCAGTACTTC.